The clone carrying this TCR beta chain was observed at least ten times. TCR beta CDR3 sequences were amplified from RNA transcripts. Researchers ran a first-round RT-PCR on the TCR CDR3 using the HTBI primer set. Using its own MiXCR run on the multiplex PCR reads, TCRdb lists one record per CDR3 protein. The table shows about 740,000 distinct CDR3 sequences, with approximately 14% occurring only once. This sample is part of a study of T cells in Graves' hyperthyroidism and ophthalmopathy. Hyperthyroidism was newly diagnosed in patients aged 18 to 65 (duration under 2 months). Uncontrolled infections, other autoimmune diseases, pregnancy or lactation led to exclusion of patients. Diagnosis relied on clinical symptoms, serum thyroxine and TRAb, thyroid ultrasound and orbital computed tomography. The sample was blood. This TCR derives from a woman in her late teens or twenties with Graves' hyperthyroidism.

CDR3 coding DNA: TGTGCCAGCAGCCAAGAGGCAGGGGGCACTGAAGCTTTCTTT. Protein product: CASSQEAGGTEAFF. The chain employs TRBV3-1 and TRBJ1-1, with 7 bases lining up with TRBD1. V lost 0 bases, J lost 4 bases, and 2 bases stayed unmatched. The CDR3 is 14 amino acids. Germline V gene data show CDR1 as LGHDT and CDR2 as YNNKEL (reference sequence).